Presented here are 22 T cell receptor beta chains from one specimen sequenced in a study of T-cell reconstitution after alpha-beta-depleted transplantation in children. TCRbeta library preparation incorporated unique molecular identifiers. TCRdb re-derived calls from the PCR reads in MiXCR, one entry per CDR3 protein. The top ten clones hold around 30% of a sample with just over 950,000 distinct CDR3 sequences, about 30% of them seen once. Sequencing used PBMCs, mostly from graft donor cells, obtained 360 days after TCRalphabeta/CD19-depleted stem cell transplant. Every receptor here comes from a boy younger than two who had a stem cell transplant for SCID, so the T cells may come from the graft donor.

This clonotype was observed a few times. This chain connects TRBV10-3 to TRBJ2-6; possible D gene TRBD1, 5 bases. Germline values: CDR1 ENHRY, CDR2 SYGVKD. CDR3 size: 16 residues. V was cut by 6 bases and J by 2 bases, with 14 bases left in between. DNA for the CDR3: TGTGCCATCAGGCAGGGTGGGCGAGCTGGGGCCAACGTCCTGACTTTC. Its translation: CAIRQGGRAGANVLTF.

This clonotype appeared a few times. The V and J genes are TRBV12-3 or TRBV12-4 and TRBJ1-1; no firm D call. This CDR3 region has 13 residues. V lost 6 bases to trimming and J lost 0 bases, with 8 bases between them. CDR3 residues: CASRKRLNTEAFF. The CDR3 bases are TGTGCCAGCAGGAAGAGACTGAACACTGAAGCTTTCTTT.

The chain carries TRBV20-1 and TRBJ1-1; D is unclear. In germline, CDR1 is DFQATT, CDR2 SNEGSKA (reference sequence). V dropped 2 bases and J dropped 7 bases, with 14 bases sitting between them. The CDR3 runs to 13 residues. As DNA, the CDR3 is TGCAGTGCTAGATCCTGGGCGTTGGGTGAAGCTTTCTTT. Protein product: CSARSWALGEAFF.

This sequence joins TRBV4-1 and TRBJ1-5, with 8 bases lining up with TRBD1. The trim removed 2 bases at V and 4 bases at J, leaving 7 bases unmatched. This CDR3 is built from 16 residues. Germline CDR1 MGHRA, CDR2 YSYEKL. The CDR3 DNA reads TGCGCCAGCAGCCAAACCCTCGACAGGGGAAATCAGCCCCAGCATTTT. Translation gives CASSQTLDRGNQPQHF.

This clonotype was counted between two and nine times. The chain has TRBV18 and TRBJ2-2; D not resolved. The CDR3 contains 13 residues. With 10 bases removed from V and 6 bases from J, the gap between germline ends came to 15 bases. The germline V gene encodes CDR1 KGHSH and CDR2 LQKENI. The CDR3: CATTSTTPGELFF. The CDR3 DNA reads as TGTGCCACCACTTCGACAACCCCCGGGGAGCTGTTTTTT. The full variable domain, completed using reference TRBV18 and TRBJ2-2, is NAGVMQNPRHLVRRRGQEARLRCSPMKGHSHVYWYRQLPEEGLKFMVYLQKENIIDESGMPKERFSAEFPKEGPSILRIQQVVRGDSAAYFCATTSTTPGELFFGEGSRLTVL.

This clonotype is a singleton in its sample. The rearrangement joins TRBV11-2 to TRBJ2-2, with 10 bases matching TRBD2. This CDR3 is 19 amino acids long. Trimming took 5 bases from V and 0 from J; bases not matched to a gene: 12. Germline lookup yields CDR1 SGHAT and CDR2 FQNNGV. This CDR3 reads CASSPRTSGSPTNTGELFF. As DNA, the CDR3 is TGTGCCAGCAGCCCAAGGACTAGCGGATCCCCAACGAACACCGGGGAGCTGTTTTTT.

This clonotype has more than one count but fewer than ten. The V call is TRBV5-1, the J call TRBJ1-1; 7 bases align to TRBD1. Germline trimming cut 0 bases from V and 5 bases from J; bases unmatched to any gene: 4. There are 14 residues in the CDR3. Germline V CDR1 and CDR2: SGHRS, YFSETQ. CDR3 sequence: CASSLETGWTEAFF. The CDR3 region has the DNA TGCGCCAGCAGCTTGGAGACAGGGTGGACTGAAGCTTTCTTT.

This clonotype was observed a few times. The chain couples TRBV7-6 to TRBJ1-1; D gene uncertain. Germline V CDR1 and CDR2: SGHVS, FNYEAQ. The CDR3 extends over 15 amino acids. V was pared by 7 bases and J by 0 bases, with 15 bases between. DNA for the CDR3: TGTGCCAGCACGCGAACAGATCTACTGAACACTGAAGCTTTCTTT. As protein: CASTRTDLLNTEAFF.

This clonotype has just a few counts. The chain employs TRBV4-1 and TRBJ1-4; D unclear. The germline V gene has CDR1 MGHRA and CDR2 YSYEKL. V shed 1 base and J shed 0 bases, with 9 bases lying between them. The CDR3 sequence is 16 residues long. The CDR3 loop is CASSQGGFATNEKLFF. The CDR3 DNA is TGCGCCAGCAGCCAAGGGGGTTTTGCAACTAATGAAAAACTGTTTTTT.

This clonotype was counted only a few times. This chain joins TRBV20-1 and TRBJ1-1, with 8 positions matching TRBD1. Losses at the gene ends were 3 bases for V and 2 bases for J; bases not matched to a gene: 8. CDR1 is DFQATT, CDR2 SNEGSKA, per germline (reference sequence). CDR3 length: 15 amino acids. The CDR3 loop is CSASRTGFPNTEAFF. CDR3 bases: TGCAGTGCTAGCCGGACAGGGTTCCCAAACACTGAAGCTTTCTTT.

The V gene is TRBV27, the J gene TRBJ2-7; tentatively, D is TRBD1 or TRBD2 (5 bases each). Germline CDR1 and CDR2: MNHEY and SMNVEV (reference sequence). This CDR3 is built from 16 residues. Trimming cost V 3 bases and J 0 bases, with 15 bases left between them. The CDR3 region is CASSFRSGTSSYEQYF. CDR3 DNA: TGTGCCAGCAGTTTTCGCTCAGGGACCAGCTCCTACGAGCAGTACTTC.

The chain carries TRBV12-3 or TRBV12-4 and TRBJ2-1, with 8 bases matching TRBD2. The CDR3 is 15 residues long. The J segment lost 3 bases and the V segment lost 5 bases, leaving 6 bases of the junction unmatched. The DNA for the CDR3 is TGTGCCAGCAGTCCCCCGGGGGGGCTCTACAATGAGCAGTTCTTC. Translated: CASSPPGGLYNEQFF.

The sample holds a few counts of this clonotype. This chain uses TRBV21-1 with TRBJ2-3; no check of the table's D call, TRBD1, against the DNA was made. TRBV21-1 is tagged as a pseudogene. The CDR3 consists of 15 residues. CDR3 loop: CASSKGARRGDTQYF. The CDR3 nucleotides read TGTGCCAGCAGCAAGGGGGCCCGGAGAGGAGATACGCAGTATTTT.

The chain carries TRBV5-1 and TRBJ2-1, with a weak D call TRBD2 (5 bases). The V gene's germline CDR1 is SGHRS and CDR2 YFSETQ. The CDR3 length is 17 residues. V was pared by 4 bases and J by 0 bases, with 17 bases between. The CDR3: CASSPGAGLSSYNEQFF. In DNA, the CDR3 is TGCGCCAGCAGCCCCGGTGCGGGTCTCAGCTCCTACAATGAGCAGTTCTTC. Complete variable domain (other parts from reference TRBV5-1 and TRBJ2-1): KAGVTQTPRYLIKTRGQQVTLSCSPISGHRSVSWYQQTPGQGLQFLFEYFSETQRNKGNFPGRFSGRQFSNSRSEMNVSTLELGDSALYLCASSPGAGLSSYNEQFFGPGTRLTVL.

This clonotype was seen only a few times. The genes are TRBV18 and TRBJ2-3, with a weak D call TRBD2 (7 bases). V gave up 2 bases and J gave up 4 bases, with 16 bases separating them. The CDR3 runs to 16 residues. Per germline, CDR1 KGHSH and CDR2 LQKENI. CDR3 bases: TGTGCCAGCTCACCAATCGAGGGGGGGGCCCCAGATACGCAGTATTTT. Amino acid sequence: CASSPIEGGAPDTQYF.

DNA of the CDR3: TGTGCCAGCAGCCAGGCAGACAGGCAAGGGGGCTACGAGCAGTACTTC. It encodes CASSQADRQGGYEQYF. The chain has TRBV4-2 and TRBJ2-7; weak D call: TRBD1 (6 bases). This CDR3 region has 16 residues. CDR1 is LGHNA, CDR2 YNFKEQ, per germline. Deletions cut 3 bases from V and 3 bases from J, with 18 bases between.

There are many counts of this clonotype. The CDR3 here is CASSRSPGNNEQFF. The DNA for the CDR3 is TGTGCCAGCAGCCGGTCCCCAGGGAACAATGAGCAGTTCTTC. The chain is built from TRBV7-6 and TRBJ2-1; D is perhaps TRBD1 (5 bases). The CDR3 has 14 residues. Germline values: CDR1 SGHVS, CDR2 FNYEAQ. Trimming pared 5 bases from V and 5 bases from J, leaving 13 bases between.

V usage is TRBV5-1 and J usage is TRBJ1-1; D uncertain. This CDR3 has 15 amino acids. CDR1 SGHRS and CDR2 YFSETQ come from the germline V gene. With 4 bases removed from V and 0 bases from J, the gap between germline ends came to 13 bases. The CDR3 DNA sequence: TGCGCCAGCAGCCAAAGACCGACCATGAACACTGAAGCTTTCTTT. This sequence encodes CASSQRPTMNTEAFF.

In this sample, this clonotype turned up a few times. The chain couples TRBV11-2 to TRBJ2-7; 10 nucleotides align to TRBD1. The CDR3 consists of 13 residues. In germline, CDR1 is SGHAT, CDR2 FQNNGV. V shed 5 bases and J 5 bases; nucleotides not matched to a gene: 3. CDR3 in DNA: TGTGCCAGCAGCCCGACAGGGGGCCACGAGCAGTACTTC. This gives the protein CASSPTGGHEQYF. Full variable domain (outside the CDR3, taken from reference TRBV11-2 and TRBJ2-7): EAGVAQSPRYKIIEKRQSVAFWCNPISGHATLYWYQQILGQGPKLLIQFQNNGVVDDSQLPKDRFSAERLKGVDSTLKIQPAKLEDSAVYLCASSPTGGHEQYFGPGTRLTVT.

This clonotype showed up just once. This chain joins TRBV5-1 and TRBJ2-1, with D perhaps assigned TRBD1 or TRBD2 (5 bases each). Per the germline V gene, CDR1 is SGHRS and CDR2 is YFSETQ. This CDR3 is built from 16 residues. Trimming shortened V by 4 bases and J by 3 bases, and 17 bases separated the two germline ends. The CDR3 sequence is CASSVTTGPYYNEQFF. DNA of the CDR3: TGCGCCAGCAGCGTCACCACGGGGCCGTACTACAATGAGCAGTTCTTC.

This clonotype was detected only once. The V and J genes are TRBV9 and TRBJ1-2; D is unresolved. The CDR3 runs 13 residues. The germline V gene encodes CDR1 SGDLS and CDR2 YYNGEE. V was shortened by 0 bases and J by 5 bases, with 8 bases between the two germline ends. The CDR3 region is CASSVVSGYGYTF. The CDR3 DNA is TGTGCCAGCAGCGTAGTTTCGGGTTATGGCTACACCTTC.

The chain uses TRBV15 and TRBJ1-1; 8 bases line up with TRBD1. The CDR3 spans 15 residues. CDR1 and CDR2 from the germline V gene are LNHNV and YYDKDF (reference sequence). Trimming at V came to 2 bases and at J to 4 bases, leaving 6 bases not matched to a gene. In DNA form, the CDR3 reads TGTGCCACCAGCAGACCGCAGGGGGCGGGCACTGAAGCTTTCTTT. Residues: CATSRPQGAGTEAFF.